The text below deals with one T cell receptor (beta chain). Its target is unknown. This sample is part of a study of regulatory T cells in long-lasting Graves disease. Findings and limits, study-wide: In persistent patients, shared public clonotypes (about 2,800) outnumbered those in new patients (around 1,000). There was favoring of TRBV28, TRBJ1-2 and TRBJ2-5 in persistent disease.

Germline CDR1 is SGHAT and CDR2 is FQNNGV. This CDR3 is 15 amino acids long. V gave up 5 bases and J gave up 4 bases; unmatched junction bases: 11. Time point meaning: persistent/refractory GD, antithyroid drugs over 5 years with positive TRAb. After RNA was extracted from PBMCs, the TCR library was made from it. About 9.1 milliliters of peripheral blood went into EDTA tubes. In building TCR beta libraries, iRepertoire HTBI primers were used together with Arm-PCR of CDR3 regions. MiXCR, applied by TCRdb to the multiplex PCR reads, yields one record per CDR3 protein. The table has about 290,000 distinct CDR3 sequences, more than 20% seen once.

Sequencing was performed on peripheral blood mononuclear cells (PBMCs), taken when the disease was refractory, from a patient treated with antithyroid drugs. The source of this sequence is a female donor with Graves disease. This sequence joins TRBV11-2 and TRBJ2-7, with 7 bases identical to TRBD1. The CDR3 spells CASSRTRDRNYEQYF. CDR3 in DNA: TGTGCCAGCAGCCGAACCCGGGACAGAAATTACGAGCAGTACTTC.